The 21 T cell receptor beta chains reported below all come from one sample, sequenced in a study of cytomegalovirus exposure and HLA in healthy donors. Vbeta (60) and Jbeta (13) primers were used in the PCR. Profiling relied on immunoSEQ multiplex PCR, and the TCRdb table lists in-frame clones only, not all of them. This table has about 190,000 clones, over 70% appearing once. Specimen: PBMCs. These receptors all stem from a woman in her 30s in good health and CMV-seropositive.

This chain connects TRBV5-5 to TRBJ2-5; tentative D call: TRBD1 (6 bases). This CDR3 region has 14 residues. V lost 3 bases to trimming and J lost 2 bases, with 11 bases between them. CDR1 is SGHKS, CDR2 YYEKEE, per germline (reference sequence). The CDR3 DNA reads as TGTGCCAGCAGCTGGGCAGGACAGCAAGAGACCCAGTACTTC. Amino acids: CASSWAGQQETQYF.

V is TRBV25-1 and J is TRBJ1-4; D is possibly TRBD1 (6 bases). Between the trimmed V and J ends, which lost 3 bases and 0 bases, there was a span of 11 bases. The germline CDR1 and CDR2 sequences are MGHDK and SYGVNS. CDR3 length equals 16 residues. The CDR3 reads CASSDPRGATNEKLFF. CDR3 nucleotide sequence: TGTGCCAGCAGTGACCCCAGGGGCGCAACTAATGAAAAACTGTTTTTT.

For this clone: The junction departs from germline at one end; a sequencing error may be responsible. The chain uses TRBV9 and TRBJ2-7, with 8 bases matching TRBD2. The length of the CDR3 is 17 residues. In germline, CDR1 is SGDLS, CDR2 YYNGEE. The CDR3 sequence: CASTLGAGGPLSDEQYF. The CDR3 coding sequence is TGTGCCAGCACCCTAGGGGCGGGAGGCCCTCTCTCCGACGAGCAGTACTTC.

The V call is TRBV10-3, the J call TRBJ2-5, with 7 bases identical to TRBD2. With 6 bases clipped from V and 5 bases from J, the junction kept 9 bases outside the gene matches. CDR3 size: 14 residues. Germline V gene lookup returns CDR1 ENHRY and CDR2 SYGVKD. The CDR3 protein is CAISLVGGGETQYF. The CDR3 bases are TGTGCCATCAGCTTAGTCGGGGGAGGGGAGACCCAGTACTTC.

V and J are TRBV6-6 and TRBJ2-1; perhaps TRBD1 as D (6 bases). CDR3 length: 11 amino acids. The V end was cut by 10 bases, the J end by 9 bases, with 13 bases between. CDR1 is MNHNY, CDR2 SVGAGI, per germline (reference sequence). The CDR3, as DNA: TGTGCCACCTCCTTAGGGGGTGAGCAGTTCTTC. Its protein product is CATSLGGEQFF.

The V call is TRBV27, the J call TRBJ2-1, with a tentative D call TRBD2 (7 bases). V lost 8 bases, J lost 2 bases, and 16 bases lay in between. CDR1 and CDR2 (germline): MNHEY, SMNVEV (reference sequence). The CDR3 sequence is 15 residues long. CDR3 bases: TGTGCCAGCGAACGAGAGGGGGGGACCTACAATGAGCAGTTCTTC. Translated: CASEREGGTYNEQFF.

This chain connects TRBV5-1 to TRBJ2-1; 13 nucleotides align to TRBD2. Germline CDR1 SGHRS, CDR2 YFSETQ. V trimming: 3 bases; J trimming: 3 bases; junction bases outside the gene matches: 0. The CDR3 totals 15 residues. The CDR3 bases are TGCGCCAGCAGCTGGACTAGCGGGGGCTACAATGAGCAGTTCTTC. As protein: CASSWTSGGYNEQFF. Full variable domain (remainder filled in from reference TRBV5-1 and TRBJ2-1): KAGVTQTPRYLIKTRGQQVTLSCSPISGHRSVSWYQQTPGQGLQFLFEYFSETQRNKGNFPGRFSGRQFSNSRSEMNVSTLELGDSALYLCASSWTSGGYNEQFFGPGTRLTVL.

The rearrangement joins TRBV12-5 to TRBJ1-2, with TRBD1 as a possible D gene (5 bases). V lost 2 bases and J lost 4, with 11 bases in between. The CDR3 is 14 amino acids. Germline values: CDR1 LGHNT, CDR2 FRNRAP. This CDR3 reads CASGLRGFGYGYTF. Here the CDR3 DNA reads TGTGCTAGTGGTTTGCGGGGGTTCGGCTATGGCTACACCTTC.

The rearrangement links TRBV5-1 to TRBJ2-2; TRBD2 aligns across 11 bases. With V trimmed by 9 bases and J by 8 bases, 9 bases remained unmatched. The germline CDR1 and CDR2 sequences are SGHRS and YFSETQ. There are 14 residues in the CDR3. The CDR3 region has the DNA TGCGCCACCAAGCAAACTAGCGGGAGTGGGGAGCTGTTTTTT. As protein: CATKQTSGSGELFF.

As regards this clone: One end of the junction is discordant with germline, which a read error may explain. CDR3 nucleotides: TGTTCCAGCAGCTCGGCGGGGGGCACCGGGGAGCTGTTTTTT. Translated, it gives CSSSSAGGTGELFF. V gene TRBV7-9 combines with J gene TRBJ2-2; 8 bases are shared with TRBD2. Per the germline V gene, CDR1 is SEHNR and CDR2 is FQNEAQ (reference sequence). The CDR3 runs to 14 residues.

This clone has only a few counts. The J gene is TRBJ2-7, the V gene TRBV27; D not resolved. The length of the CDR3 is 12 residues. Germline V gene sequence: CDR1 MNHEY, CDR2 SMNVEV (reference sequence). The V end lost 2 bases, the J end lost 6 bases, and 8 bases lay between the germline ends. Here the CDR3 DNA reads TGTGCCAGCAGTTTAAATTCGGGCGAGCAGTACTTC. It specifies CASSLNSGEQYF.

The rearrangement joins TRBV19 to TRBJ1-5, with D tentatively TRBD1 (5 bases). The CDR3 sequence is 12 residues long. Germline V gives CDR1 LNHDA, CDR2 SQIVND (reference sequence). The V and J ends lost 3 bases and 7 bases respectively, with 7 bases between them. The CDR3 DNA sequence: TGTGCCAGTAGTATCGGGGGGCAGCCCCAGCATTTT. Translating gives CASSIGGQPQHF. The entire variable domain, with the rest obtained from reference TRBV19 and TRBJ1-5, is as follows: DGGITQSPKYLFRKEGQNVTLSCEQNLNHDAMYWYRQDPGQGLRLIYYSQIVNDFQKGDIAEGYSVSREKKESFPLTVTSAQKNPTAFYLCASSIGGQPQHFGDGTRLSIL.

The chain joins TRBV19 to TRBJ1-1; TRBD1 might be the D (6 bases). From germline, CDR1 is LNHDA and CDR2 SQIVND (reference sequence). Trimming shortened V by 7 bases and J by 5 bases, and 17 bases separated the two germline ends. The CDR3 has 14 residues. The CDR3 nucleotides are TGTGCCAGTAAACTACAGGGAGGGGGAACTGAAGCTTTCTTT. It is translated as CASKLQGGGTEAFF.

This chain links TRBV6-6 with TRBJ2-1, with 10 positions matching TRBD2. J was trimmed by 10 bases and V by 2 bases; bases with no gene match: 2. CDR3 size: 13 residues. CDR1 MNHNY and CDR2 SVGAGI come from the germline V gene (reference sequence). This chain's CDR3 is CASSYTSGIEQFF. CDR3 in DNA: TGTGCCAGCAGTTACACTAGCGGGATAGAGCAGTTCTTC.

The J gene is TRBJ2-1, the V gene TRBV20-1, with unresolved D. Germline V lookup: CDR1 DFQATT, CDR2 SNEGSKA (reference sequence). Between the trimmed V and J ends, which lost 3 bases and 8 bases, there was a span of 8 bases. This CDR3 contains 11 residues. The CDR3 sequence is CSARNTHEQFF. As DNA, the CDR3 is TGCAGTGCTAGGAACACCCATGAGCAGTTCTTC.

V gene TRBV11-3 combines with J gene TRBJ2-1, with TRBD1 matching over 12 bases. V shed 4 bases and J 9 bases; nucleotides not matched to a gene: 19. This CDR3 is 19 amino acids long. The germline V gene has CDR1 SGHNT and CDR2 YENEEA. CDR3 sequence (DNA): TGTGCCAGCAGCTCAAATGGGACAGGGGGCACTAAAGCCGTGGGTGAGCAGTTCTTC. It codes for CASSSNGTGGTKAVGEQFF.

The chain uses TRBV9 and TRBJ2-3, with 9 bases aligning to TRBD1. CDR1 and CDR2 (germline): SGDLS, YYNGEE. The CDR3 is 15 residues long. The J segment lost 3 bases and the V segment lost 3 bases, leaving 5 bases of the junction unmatched. The CDR3 is CASSAGTGNTDTQYF. The DNA of the CDR3 is TGTGCCAGCAGCGCCGGGACAGGGAATACAGATACGCAGTATTTT.

The V and J genes are TRBV18 and TRBJ1-4, with 7 bases identical to TRBD1. CDR1 KGHSH and CDR2 LQKENI come from the germline V gene. The CDR3 is 14 amino acids. J lost 5 bases, V lost 6 bases, and 6 bases had no gene match. The CDR3 region is CASSLLGQNEKLFF. The CDR3 DNA reads TGTGCCAGCTCCCTTTTGGGACAGAATGAAAAACTGTTTTTT.

The J gene is TRBJ2-4, the V gene TRBV27, with D maybe TRBD2 (6 bases). Trimming removed 2 bases at V and 5 bases at J, with 7 bases between. Germline CDR1 and CDR2: MNHEY and SMNVEV (reference sequence). CDR3 size: 13 residues. The CDR3 sequence is CASSLGGENIQYF. CDR3 DNA sequence: TGTGCCAGCAGTTTAGGAGGGGAAAACATTCAGTACTTC.

J is TRBJ1-2 and V is TRBV6-5, with D possibly matching TRBD1 (6 bases). V lost 10 bases to trimming and J lost 5 bases, with 20 bases between them. Per the germline V gene, CDR1 is MNHEY and CDR2 is SVGAGI. The CDR3 contains 14 residues. DNA for the CDR3: TGTGCCACGACAGATACAGGGACCAAATATGGCTACACCTTC. Its protein is CATTDTGTKYGYTF.

The rearrangement links TRBV5-6 to TRBJ2-1; 13 nucleotides line up with TRBD2. Germline loops: CDR1 SGHDT, CDR2 YYEEEE. The CDR3 contains 16 residues. V shed 4 bases and J 6 bases; nucleotides not matched to a gene: 7. The CDR3 DNA reads TGTGCCAGCAGCCGGGGACTAGCGGGATCGACCAATGAGCAGTTCTTC. Protein sequence: CASSRGLAGSTNEQFF.